The 5 T cell receptor beta chains below come from one sample, sequenced in a study of identical twins. TCRdb re-analysed the 5' RACE reads in MiXCR, keeping a single row per CDR3 protein. This table has around 470,000 distinct CDR3 sequences, around 14% appearing once. A further study also used this sample, focusing on yellow fever vaccine responses in identical twins.

The sequencing input was CD4+ T cells sorted from blood. These receptor sequences come from a woman between 18 and 29 years old in good health.

This clonotype was detected a few times. This chain uses TRBV6-2 or TRBV6-3 with TRBJ2-5; 8 bases are shared with TRBD2. Germline values: CDR1 MNHEY, CDR2 SVGEGT. This CDR3 contains 16 residues. V lost 5 bases and J lost 4; bases outside the gene matches: 12. As DNA, the CDR3 is TGTGCCAGCAGTCGAATCTCTAGCGGGTCGCTAGAGACCCAGTACTTC. As protein: CASSRISSGSLETQYF.

V gene TRBV10-3 combines with J gene TRBJ2-6; 8 nucleotides line up with TRBD1. Germline CDR1 reads ENHRY; CDR2 reads SYGVKD. The CDR3 has 15 amino acids. Trimming removed 6 bases from V and 3 bases from J; junction bases left unmatched: 4. CDR3 residues: CAISTGGDGANVLTF. The CDR3 DNA is TGTGCCATCAGCACAGGGGGAGATGGGGCCAACGTCCTGACTTTC.

Ten or more counts support this clonotype. The genes are TRBV5-6 and TRBJ2-1; 10 bases map to TRBD2. The CDR3 totals 14 residues. The ends lost 2 bases at V and 13 bases at J; junction bases unmatched: 9. Germline V gene sequence: CDR1 SGHDT, CDR2 YYEEEE. This CDR3 is CASSLRAGGKDQFF. CDR3 sequence (DNA): TGTGCCAGCAGCTTACGAGCGGGGGGGAAGGATCAGTTCTTC.

This clonotype has just a few counts. The genes are TRBV5-5 and TRBJ2-5, with D uncertain. CDR3 length: 15 amino acids. The V gene lost 0 bases and the J gene lost 5 bases, with 14 bases spanning the gap. The germline V gene encodes CDR1 SGHKS and CDR2 YYEKEE (reference sequence). The CDR3 DNA follows: TGTGCCAGCAGCTTGGAGAGCTTGCCCACTGAGACCCAGTACTTC. It translates to CASSLESLPTETQYF.

This clonotype was observed many times. The genes are TRBV7-2 and TRBJ2-1, with 12 positions matching TRBD2. The CDR3 has 15 residues. V lost 5 bases, J lost 7 bases, and 6 bases stayed unmatched. The germline gives CDR1 SGHTA, CDR2 FQGNSA. CDR3 amino acids: CASSPRLAGDNEQFF. The DNA for the CDR3 is TGTGCCAGCAGCCCTCGACTAGCGGGAGATAATGAGCAGTTCTTC.